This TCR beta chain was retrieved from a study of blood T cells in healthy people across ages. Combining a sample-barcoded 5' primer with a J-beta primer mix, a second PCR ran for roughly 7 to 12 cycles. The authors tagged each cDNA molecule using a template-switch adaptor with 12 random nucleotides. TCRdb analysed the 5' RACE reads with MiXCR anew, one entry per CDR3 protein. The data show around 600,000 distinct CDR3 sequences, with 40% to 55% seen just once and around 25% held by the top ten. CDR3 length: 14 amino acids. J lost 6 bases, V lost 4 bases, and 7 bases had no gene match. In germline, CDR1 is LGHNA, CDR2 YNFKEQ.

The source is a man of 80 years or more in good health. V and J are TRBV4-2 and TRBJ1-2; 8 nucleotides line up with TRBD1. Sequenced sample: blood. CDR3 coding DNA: TGTGCCAGCAGCCGTGATCCGGACAGGGATGGCTACACCTTC. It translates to CASSRDPDRDGYTF.